One sample yielded the 12 T cell receptor beta chains listed below, sequenced in a study of CD8 T cells in Susac syndrome. An amount of RNA that ranged from roughly 0.45 to 1 ug was reverse transcribed with random hexamers. A single record per CDR3 protein comes from TCRdb applying MiXCR to the immunoSEQ multiplex PCR reads. This table has a few hundred thousand distinct CDR3 sequences, approximately 90% appearing once. The sequenced material came from CD8+ T cells from PBMCs. Receptors originate from a human donor with multiple sclerosis.

The V and J genes are TRBV20-1 and TRBJ2-1; D call uncertain. This CDR3 region has 14 residues. CDR1 DFQATT and CDR2 SNEGSKA come from the germline V gene (reference sequence). V was shortened by 0 bases and J by 6 bases, with 12 bases between the two germline ends. CDR3 residues: CSARDYPKGNEQFF. Here the CDR3 DNA reads TGCAGTGCTAGAGATTACCCGAAAGGCAATGAGCAGTTCTTC.

The V call is TRBV23-1, the J call TRBJ1-2, with no clear D. TRBV23-1 is given ORF status, its function remaining uncertain. Trimming shortened V by 1 base and J by 4 bases, and 13 bases separated the two germline ends. The CDR3 is 15 amino acids. The CDR3 nucleotides are TGCGCCAGCAGTCAATTGACGAAAGGGTGCTATGGCTACACCTTC. Its translation: CASSQLTKGCYGYTF.

This sequence joins TRBV20-1 and TRBJ2-1, with TRBD2 matching over 11 bases. CDR3 length: 13 residues. The trim removed 5 bases at V and 4 bases at J, leaving 1 base unmatched. The germline V gene encodes CDR1 DFQATT and CDR2 SNEGSKA (reference sequence). DNA for the CDR3: TGCAGTGCTTTAGCGGGAGGGTACAATGAGCAGTTCTTC. Translation: CSALAGGYNEQFF.

The chain recombines TRBV20-1 with TRBJ2-1, with 9 bases lining up with TRBD1. CDR3 length: 15 amino acids. V was clipped by 0 bases and J by 4 bases; unmatched bases: 4. The germline CDR1 and CDR2 sequences are DFQATT and SNEGSKA (reference sequence). The CDR3 DNA reads as TGCAGTGCTAGAGATCGGGACAGGGAGTACAATGAGCAGTTCTTC. As protein: CSARDRDREYNEQFF.

This clonotype appeared once. V is TRBV27 and J is TRBJ2-1, with TRBD1 identical over 10 bases. The V segment lost 6 bases and the J segment 6 bases; nucleotides outside the gene matches: 8. CDR3 length: 15 amino acids. CDR1 and CDR2 (germline): MNHEY, SMNVEV (reference sequence). The CDR3 bases are TGTGCCAGCAGCGCAGGGGGGACAGGGGTCAATGAGCAGTTCTTC. It encodes CASSAGGTGVNEQFF.

V and J are TRBV3-1 and TRBJ2-7; weak D call: TRBD1 (6 bases). Germline CDR1 is LGHDT and CDR2 is YNNKEL (reference sequence). V shed 1 base and J shed 4 bases, with 14 bases lying between them. CDR3 length equals 15 residues. The CDR3 loop is CASSQVRGMGYEQYF. DNA for the CDR3: TGTGCCAGCAGCCAAGTAAGGGGGATGGGTTACGAGCAGTACTTC.

In its sample, this clonotype was seen once. The chain recombines TRBV7-2 with TRBJ1-6; unclear D gene. The V and J ends lost 1 base and 0 bases respectively, with 10 bases between them. The germline V gene encodes CDR1 SGHTA and CDR2 FQGNSA. The CDR3 is made up of 17 amino acids. The CDR3 here is CASSLVRLSSYNSPLHF. The CDR3 DNA is TGTGCCAGCAGCTTAGTAAGATTAAGCTCCTATAATTCACCCCTCCACTTT.

This clonotype has only a few counts. The V call is TRBV6-2 or TRBV6-3, the J call TRBJ2-1, with 7 positions matching TRBD2. Germline V gene lookup returns CDR1 MNHEY and CDR2 SVGEGT. The J segment lost 6 bases and the V segment lost 5 bases, leaving 7 bases of the junction unmatched. CDR3 length equals 14 residues. In DNA form, the CDR3 reads TGTGCCAGCAGTAACGGACTAGGTCTCAATGAGCAGTTCTTC. Its translation: CASSNGLGLNEQFF.

V gene TRBV20-1 combines with J gene TRBJ2-5; tentatively, D is TRBD1 (6 bases). Germline V lookup: CDR1 DFQATT, CDR2 SNEGSKA (reference sequence). Trimming removed 0 bases at V and 1 base at J, with 12 bases between. This CDR3 region has 15 residues. The CDR3 DNA is TGCAGTGCTAGAGATATAAGGGGGACCCAAGAGACCCAGTACTTC. Protein: CSARDIRGTQETQYF.

This clonotype showed up just a few times. The V and J genes are TRBV27 and TRBJ2-1; a weak D match, TRBD2 (6 bases). Germline CDR1 reads MNHEY; CDR2 reads SMNVEV (reference sequence). Trimming stripped 2 bases from V and 7 bases from J, with 9 bases between. The CDR3 length is 13 residues. CDR3 DNA: TGTGCCAGCAGTTTAGGGGCGGGAAATGAGCAGTTCTTC. Its protein is CASSLGAGNEQFF.

The chain uses TRBV7-9 and TRBJ2-1; tentative D call: TRBD2 (7 bases). Germline values: CDR1 SEHNR, CDR2 FQNEAQ (reference sequence). The CDR3 has 15 amino acids. V dropped 3 bases and J dropped 8 bases, with 17 bases sitting between them. CDR3 in amino acids: CASSFGPEGGHEQFF. The CDR3 coding sequence is TGTGCCAGCAGCTTCGGACCGGAGGGGGGGCATGAGCAGTTCTTC.

This chain links TRBV19 with TRBJ2-7, with TRBD1 matching over 11 bases. Germline V lookup: CDR1 LNHDA, CDR2 SQIVND (reference sequence). V shed 3 bases and J 3 bases; nucleotides not matched to a gene: 1. CDR3 size: 14 residues. CDR3 protein: CASSMGTGGYEQYF. CDR3 nucleotide sequence: TGTGCCAGTAGTATGGGGACAGGGGGCTACGAGCAGTACTTC.